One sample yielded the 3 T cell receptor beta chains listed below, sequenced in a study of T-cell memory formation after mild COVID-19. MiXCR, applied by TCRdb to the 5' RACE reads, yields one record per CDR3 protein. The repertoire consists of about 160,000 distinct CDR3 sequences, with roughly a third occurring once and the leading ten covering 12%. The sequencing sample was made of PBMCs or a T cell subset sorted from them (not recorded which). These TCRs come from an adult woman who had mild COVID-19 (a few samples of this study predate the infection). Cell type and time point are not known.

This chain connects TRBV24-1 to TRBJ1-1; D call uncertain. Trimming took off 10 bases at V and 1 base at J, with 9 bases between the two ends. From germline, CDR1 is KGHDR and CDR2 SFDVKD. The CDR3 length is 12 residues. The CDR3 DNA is TGTGCCACTAGGGATTCGAACACTGAAGCTTTCTTT. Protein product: CATRDSNTEAFF.

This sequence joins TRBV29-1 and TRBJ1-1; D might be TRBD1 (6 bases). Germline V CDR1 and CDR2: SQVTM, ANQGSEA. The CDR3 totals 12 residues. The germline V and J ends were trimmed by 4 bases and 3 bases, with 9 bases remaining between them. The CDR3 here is CSVARGDTEAFF. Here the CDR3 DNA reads TGCAGCGTTGCCAGGGGTGACACTGAAGCTTTCTTT.

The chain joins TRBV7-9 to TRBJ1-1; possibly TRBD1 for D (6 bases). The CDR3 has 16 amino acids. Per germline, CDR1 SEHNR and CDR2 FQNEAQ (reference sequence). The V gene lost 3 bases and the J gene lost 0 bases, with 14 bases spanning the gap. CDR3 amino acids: CASSFNREGLNTEAFF. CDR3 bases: TGTGCCAGCAGCTTCAACAGGGAGGGGCTGAACACTGAAGCTTTCTTT.